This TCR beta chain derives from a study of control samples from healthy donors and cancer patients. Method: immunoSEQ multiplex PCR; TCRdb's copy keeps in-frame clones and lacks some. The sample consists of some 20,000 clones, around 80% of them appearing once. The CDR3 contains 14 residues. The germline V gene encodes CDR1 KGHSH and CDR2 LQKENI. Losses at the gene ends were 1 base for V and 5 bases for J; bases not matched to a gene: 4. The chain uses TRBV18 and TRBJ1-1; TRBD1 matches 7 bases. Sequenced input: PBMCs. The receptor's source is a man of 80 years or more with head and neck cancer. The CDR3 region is CASSPQGAVTEAFF. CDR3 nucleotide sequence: TGTGCCAGCTCACCACAGGGGGCGGTTACTGAAGCTTTCTTT. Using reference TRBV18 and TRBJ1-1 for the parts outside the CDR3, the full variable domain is NAGVMQNPRHLVRRRGQEARLRCSPMKGHSHVYWYRQLPEEGLKFMVYLQKENIIDESGMPKERFSAEFPKEGPSILRIQQVVRGDSAAYFCASSPQGAVTEAFFGQGTRLTVV.